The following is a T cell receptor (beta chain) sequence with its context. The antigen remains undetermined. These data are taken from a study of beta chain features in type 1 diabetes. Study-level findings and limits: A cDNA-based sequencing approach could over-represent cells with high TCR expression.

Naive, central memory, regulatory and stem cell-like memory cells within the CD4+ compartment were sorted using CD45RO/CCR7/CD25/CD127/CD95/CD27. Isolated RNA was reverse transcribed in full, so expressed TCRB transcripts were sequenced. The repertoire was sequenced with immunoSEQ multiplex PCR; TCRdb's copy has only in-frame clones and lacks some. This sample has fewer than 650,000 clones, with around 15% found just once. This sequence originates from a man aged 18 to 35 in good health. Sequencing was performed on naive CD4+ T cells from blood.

CDR3 sequence: CASSLTGNQETQYF. CDR3 bases: TGTGCCAGCAGCCTGACAGGGAATCAAGAGACCCAGTACTTC. J is TRBJ2-5 and V is TRBV6-1; 7 bases map to TRBD1. CDR1 is MNHNS and CDR2 is SASEGT in the germline V gene. V was pared by 6 bases and J by 2 bases, with 6 bases of the junction left unmatched. This CDR3 comprises 14 residues.